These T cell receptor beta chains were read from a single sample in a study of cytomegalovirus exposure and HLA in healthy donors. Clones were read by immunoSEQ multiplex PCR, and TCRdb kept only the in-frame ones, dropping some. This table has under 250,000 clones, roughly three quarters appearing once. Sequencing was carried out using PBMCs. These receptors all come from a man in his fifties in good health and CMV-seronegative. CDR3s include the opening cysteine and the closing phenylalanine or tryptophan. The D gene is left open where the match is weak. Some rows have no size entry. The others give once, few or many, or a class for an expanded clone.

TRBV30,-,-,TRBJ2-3,TGTGCCTGGAGTGTAGGGGGCACAGATACGCAGTATTTT,CAWSVGGTDTQYF
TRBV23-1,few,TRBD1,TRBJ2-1,TGCGCCAGCAGTCAATCCGGGACAGGGGTGGTCTACAATGAGCAGTTCTTC,CASSQSGTGVVYNEQFF
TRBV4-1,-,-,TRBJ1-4,TGCGCCAGCAGCCAAGTAGGAGAGCAGGGCGTTGAAAAACTGTTTTTT,CASSQVGEQGVEKLFF
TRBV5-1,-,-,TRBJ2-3,TGCGCCAGCAGCACGACAGGGACTAGCACAGATACGCAGTATTTT,CASSTTGTSTDTQYF
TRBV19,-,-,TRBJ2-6,TGTGCCACCGCACTAGCTGCCACCGGGGCCAACGTCCTGACTTTC,CATALAATGANVLTF
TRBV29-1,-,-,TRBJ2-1,TGCAGCGTTGACGTCGGGAGCTCCTACAATGAGCAGTTCTTC,CSVDVGSSYNEQFF
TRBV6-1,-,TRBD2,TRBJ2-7,TGTGCCAGCAGTCCCCCGGGACTAGGGAAAAGAGAGCAGTACTTC,CASSPPGLGKREQYF
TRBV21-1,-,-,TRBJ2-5,TGTGCCAGCAGCAAAAGGGAGGAGACCCAGTACTTC,CASSKREETQYF
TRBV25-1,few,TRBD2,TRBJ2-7,TGTGCCAGCAGTGACCTAGCGGAGAACTCCTACGAGCAGTACTTC,CASSDLAENSYEQYF
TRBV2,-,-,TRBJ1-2,TGTGCCAGCAGTGAACGTGGGGAGAATGGCTACACCTTC,CASSERGENGYTF
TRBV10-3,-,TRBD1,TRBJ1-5,TGTGCCATCAGTGGACAGGGGTTTCAGCCCCAGCATTTT,CAISGQGFQPQHF
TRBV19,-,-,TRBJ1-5,TGTGCCAGTAAACTCGGCAATCAGCCCCAGCATTTT,CASKLGNQPQHF
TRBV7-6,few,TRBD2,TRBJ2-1,TGTGCCAGCAGCCCCAGGGCTAGCGGGAGGCCGAATGAGCAGTTCTTC,CASSPRASGRPNEQFF
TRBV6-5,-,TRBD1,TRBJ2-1,TGTGCCAGCAGACCCGGGACAGGGGTGAACAATGAGCAGTTCTTC,CASRPGTGVNNEQFF
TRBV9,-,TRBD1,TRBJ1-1,TGTGCCAGCAGTGGACAGGGGAGAAACACTGAAGCTTTCTTT,CASSGQGRNTEAFF
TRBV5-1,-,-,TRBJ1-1,TGCGCCAGCAGCTCCTCCGGGATAGAGGGCACTGAAGCTTTCTTT,CASSSSGIEGTEAFF
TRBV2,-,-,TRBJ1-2,TGTGCCAGCCAGGAAGGGGGGGACTATGGCTACACCTTC,CASQEGGDYGYTF
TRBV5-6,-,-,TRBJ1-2,TGTGCCGGGGGGGATGGCTACACCTTC,CAGGDGYTF
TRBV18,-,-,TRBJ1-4,TGTGCCAGCTCACCCTCAGGGTGGAACGAAAAACTGTTTTTT,CASSPSGWNEKLFF
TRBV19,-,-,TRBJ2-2,TGTGCCACCCATCTGGACACTACAGTAATAAACACCGGGGAGCTGTTTTTT,CATHLDTTVINTGELFF
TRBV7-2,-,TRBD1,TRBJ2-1,TGTGCCAGCAGCCGGACAGGCCCTTACAATGAGCAGTTCTTC,CASSRTGPYNEQFF
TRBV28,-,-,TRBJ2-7,TGTGCCAGCAGTTTGCGGGTAGAGCAGTACTTC,CASSLRVEQYF
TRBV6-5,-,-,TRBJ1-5,TGTGCCAGCAGTTACGTGACAGACCAGCCCCAGCATTTT,CASSYVTDQPQHF
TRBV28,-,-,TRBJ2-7,TGTGCCAGCAGTCCCCCGGAGGGGGGGCTCTCCTACGAGCAGTACTTC,CASSPPEGGLSYEQYF
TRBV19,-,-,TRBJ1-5,TGTGCCAGTAGTACCTCCACAAATCAGCCCCAGCATTTT,CASSTSTNQPQHF
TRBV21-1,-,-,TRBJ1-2,TGTGCCAGCAGAGGGGGTAAGGCAAGCTATGGCTACACCTTC,CASRGGKASYGYTF
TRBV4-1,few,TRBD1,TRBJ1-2,TGCGCCAGCAGCCAAGATTACGGACAGGGGAGTGGCTACACCTTC,CASSQDYGQGSGYTF
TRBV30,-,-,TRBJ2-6,TGTGCCTGGAGCACAGAAGGGGCCAACGTCCTGACTTTC,CAWSTEGANVLTF
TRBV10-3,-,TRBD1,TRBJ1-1,TGTGCCATCAGTGATCCGGGACAGGGGAACACTGAAGCTTTCTTT,CAISDPGQGNTEAFF
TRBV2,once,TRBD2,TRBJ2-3,TGTGCCAGCAGTGTGGGACTAGCGGCCTCATTAGATACGCAGTATTTT,CASSVGLAASLDTQYF
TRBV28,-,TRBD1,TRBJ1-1,TGTGCCAGCAAGAGGACAGGGCACACTGAAGCTTTCTTT,CASKRTGHTEAFF
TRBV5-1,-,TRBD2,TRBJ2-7,TGCGCCAGCAGCGTGACTAGCGGGAGCTCCTACGAGCAGTACTTC,CASSVTSGSSYEQYF
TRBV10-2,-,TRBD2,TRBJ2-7,TGCGCCAGCAGTGATTGGTCTAGCGGGAGAGGCGCCGAGCAGTACTTC,CASSDWSSGRGAEQYF
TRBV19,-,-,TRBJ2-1,TGTGCCAGTAGTATTGGGGAGAATGAGCAGTTCTTC,CASSIGENEQFF
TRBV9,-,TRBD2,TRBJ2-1,TGTGCCAGCAGCGCACTAGCGGTCGCCTACAATGAGCAGTTCTTC,CASSALAVAYNEQFF
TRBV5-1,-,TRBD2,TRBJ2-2,TGCGCCAGCAGCTTGCCGGTGGGACTAGCGGACACCGGGGAGCTGTTTTTT,CASSLPVGLADTGELFF
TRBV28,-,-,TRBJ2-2,TGTGCCAGCAGTTTATTATCCACCGGGGAGCTGTTTTTT,CASSLLSTGELFF
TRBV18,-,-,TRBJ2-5,TGTGCCAGCTCACGTATCGGGTCAGAGACCCAGTACTTC,CASSRIGSETQYF
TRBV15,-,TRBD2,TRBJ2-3,TGTGCCACCAGCAGAGATCGGCTAGCGGTACTCACAGATACGCAGTATTTT,CATSRDRLAVLTDTQYF
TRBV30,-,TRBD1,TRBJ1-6,TGTGCCTGGAGTCTCGGGACAGGGTTTTCACCCCTCCACTTT,CAWSLGTGFSPLHF
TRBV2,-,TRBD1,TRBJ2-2,TGTGCCAGCAGTAGTACAGGGGGAAAGACCGGGGAGCTGTTTTTT,CASSSTGGKTGELFF
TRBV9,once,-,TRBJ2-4,TGTGCCAGCAGCGTAGCAGGTGGAGCCAAAAACATTCAGTACTTC,CASSVAGGAKNIQYF
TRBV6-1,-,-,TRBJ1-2,TGTGCCAGCAGTAAGCAGGGTGGCTACACCTTC,CASSKQGGYTF
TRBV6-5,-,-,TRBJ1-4,TGTGCCAGCAGTTACTCCCTGTATCCAACTAATGAAAAACTGTTTTTT,CASSYSLYPTNEKLFF
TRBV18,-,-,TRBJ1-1,TGTGCCAGCTCACCAATAATCGGTCCGAACACTGAAGCTTTCTTT,CASSPIIGPNTEAFF